These 31 T cell receptor beta chains were sequenced from one sample in a study of blood T cell repertoires in COVID-19 (dated by TCRdb to 2018 to 2020). The method was the immunoSEQ multiplex PCR assay. TCRdb re-hosts the immuneACCESS table, in-frame sequences only. Its copies lack some clones; in the studies checked, an unresolved V gene accounts for under half of them, and the cause for the rest is not known. The sample data list 250,000 to 350,000 clones, and around 87% of these were observed just once. The top ten constitute 1.7% of the sample. Sample: PBMCs or T cells enriched from blood (not recorded which). All receptors derive from a woman aged 18-29 years with acute COVID-19.

The chain has TRBV5-6 and TRBJ2-7, with D tentatively TRBD1 (6 bases). Trimming pared 4 bases from V and 4 bases from J, leaving 15 bases between. The germline gives CDR1 SGHDT, CDR2 YYEEEE. The CDR3 has 14 residues. DNA of the CDR3: TGTGCCAGCAGCGACCGACAGGAATGGTACGAGCAGTACTTC. Translated, it gives CASSDRQEWYEQYF.

V and J are TRBV27 and TRBJ2-7; a possible D gene is TRBD1 (6 bases). The CDR3 spans 14 residues. V lost 5 bases and J lost 3, with 14 bases in between. Looked up from germline, CDR1 is MNHEY and CDR2 is SMNVEV (reference sequence). The CDR3 nucleotides are TGTGCCAGCAGTCCAGGGGACACTAGCTACGAGCAGTACTTC. Amino acids: CASSPGDTSYEQYF.

This clone was observed a single time. This chain uses TRBV30 with TRBJ1-5; D is uncertain. The CDR3 contains 15 residues. Germline V gene data show CDR1 as GTSNPN and CDR2 as SVGIG (reference sequence). The V gene lost 3 bases and the J gene lost 2 bases, with 14 bases spanning the gap. The CDR3 reads CAWSAPGIGNQPQHF. The CDR3 bases are TGTGCCTGGAGCGCCCCGGGGATTGGCAATCAGCCCCAGCATTTT.

This clone is a singleton in its sample. The CDR3 spells CASSLLQGTGYGYTF. Here the CDR3 DNA reads TGTGCCAGCAGCCTCCTGCAGGGGACGGGCTATGGCTACACCTTC. This chain joins TRBV5-6 and TRBJ1-2, with D perhaps TRBD1 (6 bases). CDR1 and CDR2 from the germline V gene are SGHDT and YYEEEE. The CDR3 sequence is 15 residues long. The germline V and J ends were trimmed by 4 bases and 4 bases, with 17 bases remaining between them.

The chain carries TRBV27 and TRBJ2-7; TRBD2 matches 12 bases. V lost 5 bases to trimming and J lost 3 bases; unmatched junction nucleotides: 14. The CDR3 contains 18 residues. The germline CDR1 and CDR2 sequences are MNHEY and SMNVEV (reference sequence). The CDR3 region is CASSPSWPLAGGFYEQYF. The CDR3 coding sequence is TGTGCCAGCAGTCCAAGCTGGCCCCTAGCGGGAGGGTTCTACGAGCAGTACTTC.

J is TRBJ2-7 and V is TRBV7-8; D not certain. Germline V lookup: CDR1 SGHVS, CDR2 FQNEAQ. Trimming shortened V by 3 bases and J by 7 bases, and 10 bases separated the two germline ends. The CDR3 consists of 12 residues. The CDR3 DNA is TGTGCCAGCAGCTTTGAAAACGGGGAGCAGTACTTC. It translates to CASSFENGEQYF.

This rearrangement joins TRBV10-3 to TRBJ1-4, with 9 bases aligning to TRBD1. The V segment lost 10 bases and the J segment 7 bases; nucleotides outside the gene matches: 16. Germline CDR1 reads ENHRY; CDR2 reads SYGVKD. This CDR3 spans 16 amino acids. The CDR3 sequence: CASAQPAGTGFEKLFF. DNA of the CDR3: TGTGCCAGCGCCCAACCCGCCGGGACAGGGTTTGAAAAACTGTTTTTT.

The V gene is TRBV14, the J gene TRBJ2-5; maybe TRBD2 (6 bases). Germline V gives CDR1 SGHDN, CDR2 FVKESK. The V end was cut by 1 base, the J end by 5 bases, with 11 bases between. CDR3 length equals 14 residues. Here the CDR3 DNA reads TGTGCCAGCAGCCAAGCGACTAGGTTGGAGACCCAGTACTTC. This codes for CASSQATRLETQYF. The complete variable domain, with remaining parts taken from reference TRBV14 and TRBJ2-5, reads EAGVTQFPSHSVIEKGQTVTLRCDPISGHDNLYWYRRVMGKEIKFLLHFVKESKQDESGMPNNRFLAERTGGTYSTLKVQPAELEDSGVYFCASSQATRLETQYFGPGTRLLVL.

V is TRBV18 and J is TRBJ2-1; 7 bases line up with TRBD1. Germline CDR1 and CDR2: KGHSH and LQKENI. This CDR3 comprises 17 residues. V was pared by 3 bases and J by 5 bases, with 13 bases of the junction left unmatched. CDR3 DNA sequence: TGTGCCAGCTCACCTCCGGTTGACAGGGTGAGGGACAATGAGCAGTTCTTC. It is translated as CASSPPVDRVRDNEQFF.

The rearrangement joins TRBV7-6 to TRBJ2-1, with D possibly matching TRBD1 (7 bases). Germline V CDR1 and CDR2: SGHVS, FNYEAQ. The CDR3 covers 14 residues. V gave up 5 bases and J gave up 3 bases, with 11 bases separating them. The CDR3 DNA is TGTGCCAGCAGCCGCGGGACAGTCTACAATGAGCAGTTCTTC. This encodes CASSRGTVYNEQFF.

J is TRBJ2-7 and V is TRBV2, with TRBD1 matching over 9 bases. The V gene end was trimmed by 8 bases and the J gene end by 1 base; junction bases not matched to a gene: 12. The germline V gene has CDR1 SNHLY and CDR2 FYNNEI. The CDR3 contains 16 residues. The CDR3 loop is CASYVQIGTGSYEQYF. For the CDR3, the DNA is TGTGCCAGCTACGTACAAATCGGGACAGGGTCCTACGAGCAGTACTTC.

The CDR3 DNA sequence: TGTGCCAGCAGCTTGGTACTAGCGGGAGGGCCGAGCACAGATACGCAGTATTTT. As protein: CASSLVLAGGPSTDTQYF. The chain recombines TRBV5-4 with TRBJ2-3; 13 bases match TRBD2. The CDR3 is 18 amino acids. Germline CDR1 SGHNT, CDR2 YYREEE (reference sequence). Losses at the gene ends were 0 bases for V and 0 bases for J; bases not matched to a gene: 4. The full variable domain, completed using reference TRBV5-4 and TRBJ2-3, is ETGVTQSPTHLIKTRGQQVTLRCSSQSGHNTVSWYQQALGQGPQFIFQYYREEENGRGNFPPRFSGLQFPNYSSELNVNALELDDSALYLCASSLVLAGGPSTDTQYFGPGTRLTVL.

The CDR3 DNA reads as TGTGCCAGCAACCTACAGGGGGCCACAGATACGCAGTATTTT. Translation: CASNLQGATDTQYF. The rearrangement uses TRBV6-5 and TRBJ2-3; 9 positions match TRBD1. Germline V gives CDR1 MNHEY, CDR2 SVGAGI. V gave up 7 bases and J gave up 2 bases; unmatched junction bases: 4. The CDR3 covers 14 residues.

For this clone: Germline is not matched at one junction end, which may reflect a read error. V gene TRBV7-7 combines with J gene TRBJ2-5; 8 bases are a match to TRBD2. The CDR3 has 15 amino acids. The V gene's germline CDR1 is SSHAT and CDR2 FNYEAQ (reference sequence). CDR3 DNA sequence: TGTGCCGGCAGCGCAACAGCGGGAGTAACAGAGACCCAGTACTTC. This gives the protein CAGSATAGVTETQYF.

V gene TRBV27 combines with J gene TRBJ2-1; D perhaps matches TRBD2 (6 bases). This CDR3 spans 15 amino acids. V dropped 5 bases and J dropped 2 bases, with 13 bases sitting between them. Germline CDR1 reads MNHEY; CDR2 reads SMNVEV (reference sequence). The CDR3 protein is CASSLRSGAYNEQFF. CDR3 DNA sequence: TGTGCCAGCAGTCTCCGTAGCGGAGCCTACAATGAGCAGTTCTTC.

The chain combines TRBV27 with TRBJ1-2, with TRBD1 matching over 8 bases. Germline V gene lookup returns CDR1 MNHEY and CDR2 SMNVEV (reference sequence). The V segment lost 5 bases and the J segment 1 base; nucleotides outside the gene matches: 6. This CDR3 contains 15 residues. The CDR3 coding sequence is TGTGCCAGCAGTCCCCTTGGACAGGGTAACTATGGCTACACCTTC. As protein: CASSPLGQGNYGYTF.

The V and J genes are TRBV5-1 and TRBJ2-1; no definite D call. The ends were cut back, 4 bases at V and 5 bases at J, with 13 bases in the middle. CDR1 SGHRS and CDR2 YFSETQ come from the germline V gene. This CDR3 comprises 14 residues. CDR3 DNA: TGCGCCAGCAGCCCAGGAAGCATAGACAATGAGCAGTTCTTC. Protein: CASSPGSIDNEQFF.

The gene calls are TRBV5-1 and TRBJ2-5; 7 bases align to TRBD1. Per germline, CDR1 SGHRS and CDR2 YFSETQ. Trimming cost V 3 bases and J 3 bases; bases outside gene matches: 8. This CDR3 comprises 15 residues. The DNA for the CDR3 is TGCGCCAGCAGCTGGGCCCGGGACAGAGAAGAGACCCAGTACTTC. Its protein product is CASSWARDREETQYF.

This rearrangement joins TRBV27 to TRBJ1-1; the match to TRBD1 covers 8 bases. J lost 4 bases, V lost 5 bases, and 6 bases had no gene match. Germline CDR1 MNHEY, CDR2 SMNVEV (reference sequence). This CDR3 is built from 14 residues. The CDR3: CASSKLDRATEAFF. CDR3 in DNA: TGTGCCAGCAGTAAACTGGACAGGGCCACTGAAGCTTTCTTT.

This chain links TRBV5-1 with TRBJ1-1; D unclear. There are 13 residues in the CDR3. The V and J ends lost 4 bases and 0 bases respectively, with 7 bases between them. Germline assignment: CDR1 SGHRS and CDR2 YFSETQ. Here the CDR3 DNA reads TGCGCCAGCAGCCGGAGTGTGAACACTGAAGCTTTCTTT. This translates into CASSRSVNTEAFF.

This clone was counted between two and nine times. The rearrangement joins TRBV6-6 to TRBJ2-3, with D tentatively TRBD2 (6 bases). This CDR3 has 13 amino acids. Between the trimmed V and J ends, which lost 5 bases and 10 bases, there was a span of 16 bases. Germline CDR1 is MNHNY and CDR2 is SVGAGI (reference sequence). CDR3 DNA sequence: TGTGCCAGCAGTGGCGACAACGGGGGTGCGCAGTATTTT. Protein product: CASSGDNGGAQYF.

The J gene is TRBJ2-3, the V gene TRBV5-1; 12 bases agree with TRBD1. The CDR3 spans 21 residues. Per the germline V gene, CDR1 is SGHRS and CDR2 is YFSETQ. The V and J ends lost 3 bases and 0 bases, in that order; junction bases with no gene match: 17. CDR3 in DNA: TGCGCCAGCAGCTCTAAGAGGGGACAGGGGGCCTCGGGGGCAAGCACAGATACGCAGTATTTT. This translates into CASSSKRGQGASGASTDTQYF.

Written as DNA, the CDR3 is TGTGCCAGCAGCTCGTGGGGGGGCCGGGCCTACGAGCAGTACTTC. The encoded protein is CASSSWGGRAYEQYF. This rearrangement joins TRBV7-2 to TRBJ2-7; D possibly corresponds to TRBD2 (7 bases). In germline, CDR1 is SGHTA, CDR2 FQGNSA. Deletions cut 4 bases from V and 2 bases from J, with 15 bases between. The CDR3 is 15 residues long.

The DNA for the CDR3 is TGCAGCGTAATGCGGGACAGCTACGAGCAGTACTTC. The encoded protein is CSVMRDSYEQYF. The rearrangement joins TRBV29-1 to TRBJ2-7; TRBD1 might be the D (7 bases). Germline-derived CDR1 and CDR2 are SQVTM and ANQGSEA. The CDR3 extends over 12 amino acids. The V end was cut by 6 bases, the J end by 3 bases, with 12 bases between.

This rearrangement joins TRBV18 to TRBJ1-3; perhaps TRBD1 as D (5 bases). The V gene lost 6 bases and the J gene lost 0 bases, with 12 bases spanning the gap. The CDR3 runs 15 residues. CDR1 KGHSH and CDR2 LQKENI come from the germline V gene. CDR3 sequence reads: CASSPGGHSGNTIYF. Written as DNA, the CDR3 is TGTGCCAGCTCCCCGGGTGGACACTCTGGAAACACCATATATTTT.

The rearrangement uses TRBV7-6 and TRBJ1-6; 8 nucleotides align to TRBD1. The germline V gene has CDR1 SGHVS and CDR2 FNYEAQ. V dropped 5 bases and J dropped 5; count of bases not matched to a gene: 5. The CDR3 is 15 residues long. CDR3 nucleotides: TGTGCCAGCAGCGCAGACAGGGGAAATAATTCACCCCTCCACTTT. Encoded protein: CASSADRGNNSPLHF.

Only one count was recorded for this clone. The rearrangement uses TRBV27 and TRBJ2-5, with D unresolved. V lost 7 bases, J lost 3 bases, and 12 bases lay in between. Germline V gene data show CDR1 as MNHEY and CDR2 as SMNVEV (reference sequence). CDR3 size: 13 residues. This chain's CDR3 is CASTKKTEETQYF. Here the CDR3 DNA reads TGTGCCAGCACCAAAAAAACGGAAGAGACCCAGTACTTC.

This clone has just one count. The chain joins TRBV30 to TRBJ1-5; D call uncertain. Trimming took off 0 bases at V and 9 bases at J, with 12 bases between the two ends. There are 13 residues in the CDR3. Germline loops: CDR1 GTSNPN, CDR2 SVGIG (reference sequence). CDR3 DNA sequence: TGTGCCTGGAGTGTAGCAAGAGAGAGGCCCCAGCATTTT. It yields the protein CAWSVARERPQHF.

The chain carries TRBV18 and TRBJ2-1; D might be TRBD1 (8 bases). V was cut by 3 bases and J by 5 bases, with 17 bases left in between. The germline V gene has CDR1 KGHSH and CDR2 LQKENI. The CDR3 has 16 residues. CDR3: CASSPQGARGNNEQFF. CDR3 coding DNA: TGTGCCAGCTCACCCCAGGGGGCGCGGGGGAACAATGAGCAGTTCTTC.

The V gene is TRBV30, the J gene TRBJ1-5; D gene uncertain. In germline, CDR1 is GTSNPN, CDR2 SVGIG (reference sequence). Trimming took 0 bases from V and 11 from J, leaving 14 bases between them. There are 13 residues in the CDR3. The DNA for the CDR3 is TGTGCCTGGAGTGTACCATTTGGAGGTACCCAGCATTTT. Its translation: CAWSVPFGGTQHF.

In this sample, this clone turned up once. The chain joins TRBV6-1 to TRBJ2-7; possibly TRBD1 for D (5 bases). The CDR3 extends over 14 amino acids. Per germline, CDR1 MNHNS and CDR2 SASEGT. The ends were cut back, 1 base at V and 3 bases at J, with 10 bases in the middle. CDR3 nucleotide sequence: TGTGCCAGCAGTGAAGGGGGCAGGTTCTACGAGCAGTACTTC. It yields the protein CASSEGGRFYEQYF.